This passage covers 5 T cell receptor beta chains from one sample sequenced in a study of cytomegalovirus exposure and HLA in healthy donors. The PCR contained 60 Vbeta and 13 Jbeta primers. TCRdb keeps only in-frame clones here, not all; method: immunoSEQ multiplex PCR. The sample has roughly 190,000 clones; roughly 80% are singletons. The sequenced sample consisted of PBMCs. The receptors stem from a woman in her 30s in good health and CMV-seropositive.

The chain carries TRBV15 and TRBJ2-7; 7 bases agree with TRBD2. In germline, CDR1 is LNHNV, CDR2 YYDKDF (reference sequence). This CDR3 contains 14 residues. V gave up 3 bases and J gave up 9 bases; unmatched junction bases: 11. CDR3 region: CATSSSAGSSVQYF. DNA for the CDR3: TGTGCCACCAGCAGCTCAGCGGGGAGCTCAGTGCAGTACTTC.

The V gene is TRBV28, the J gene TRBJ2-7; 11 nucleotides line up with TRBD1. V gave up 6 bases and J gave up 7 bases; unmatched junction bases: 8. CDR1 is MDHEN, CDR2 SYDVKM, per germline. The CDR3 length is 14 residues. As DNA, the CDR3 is TGTGCCAGCAGCCGGTCGGGACAGGGGGGTGAGCAGTACTTC. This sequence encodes CASSRSGQGGEQYF.

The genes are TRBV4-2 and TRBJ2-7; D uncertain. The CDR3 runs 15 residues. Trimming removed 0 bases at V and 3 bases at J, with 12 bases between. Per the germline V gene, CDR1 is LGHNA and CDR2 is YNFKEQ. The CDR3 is CASSQDYTGDYEQYF. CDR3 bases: TGTGCCAGCAGCCAAGATTATACCGGAGACTACGAGCAGTACTTC.

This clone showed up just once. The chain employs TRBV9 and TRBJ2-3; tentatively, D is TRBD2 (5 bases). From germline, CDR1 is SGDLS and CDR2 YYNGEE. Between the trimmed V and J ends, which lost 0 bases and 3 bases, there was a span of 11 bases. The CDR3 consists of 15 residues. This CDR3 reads CASSVEGLLTDTQYF. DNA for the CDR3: TGTGCCAGCAGCGTAGAAGGACTGCTGACAGATACGCAGTATTTT.

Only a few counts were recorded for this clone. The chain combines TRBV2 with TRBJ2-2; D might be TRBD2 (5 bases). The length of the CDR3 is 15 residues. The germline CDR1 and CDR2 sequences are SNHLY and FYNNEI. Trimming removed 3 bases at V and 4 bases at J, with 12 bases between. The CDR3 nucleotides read TGTGCCAGCAGTGATGAGGGATTGGGCACCGGGGAGCTGTTTTTT. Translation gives CASSDEGLGTGELFF.